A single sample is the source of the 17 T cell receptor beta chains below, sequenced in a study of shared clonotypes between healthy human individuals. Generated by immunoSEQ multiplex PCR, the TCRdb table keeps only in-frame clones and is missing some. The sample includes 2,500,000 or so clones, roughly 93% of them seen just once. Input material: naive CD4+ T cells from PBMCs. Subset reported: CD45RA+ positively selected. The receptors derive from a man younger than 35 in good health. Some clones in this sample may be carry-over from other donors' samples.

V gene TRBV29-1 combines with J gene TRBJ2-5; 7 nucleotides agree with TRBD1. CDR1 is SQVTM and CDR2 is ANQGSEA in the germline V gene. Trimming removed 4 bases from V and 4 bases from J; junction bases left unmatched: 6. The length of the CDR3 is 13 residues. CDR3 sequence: CSVVKGASETQYF. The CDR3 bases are TGCAGCGTTGTGAAGGGGGCATCAGAGACCCAGTACTTC.

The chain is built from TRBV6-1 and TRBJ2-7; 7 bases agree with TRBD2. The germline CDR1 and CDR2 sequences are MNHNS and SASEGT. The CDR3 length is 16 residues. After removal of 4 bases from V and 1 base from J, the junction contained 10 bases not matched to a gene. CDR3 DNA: TGTGCCAGCAGTGCCGATTCCGGGACTAAATCCTACGAGCAGTACTTC. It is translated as CASSADSGTKSYEQYF.

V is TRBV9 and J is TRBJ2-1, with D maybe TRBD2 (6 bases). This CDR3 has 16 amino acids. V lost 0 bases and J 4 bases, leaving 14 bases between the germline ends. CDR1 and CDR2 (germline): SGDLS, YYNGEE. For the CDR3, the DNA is TGTGCCAGCAGCGTAGGGGGTCTAGCGAGATACAATGAGCAGTTCTTC. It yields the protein CASSVGGLARYNEQFF.

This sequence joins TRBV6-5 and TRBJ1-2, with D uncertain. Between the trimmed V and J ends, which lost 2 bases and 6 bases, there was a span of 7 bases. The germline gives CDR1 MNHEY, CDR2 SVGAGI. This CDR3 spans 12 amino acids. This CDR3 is CASSYSRNGYTF. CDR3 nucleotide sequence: TGTGCCAGCAGTTACAGTCGTAATGGCTACACCTTC.

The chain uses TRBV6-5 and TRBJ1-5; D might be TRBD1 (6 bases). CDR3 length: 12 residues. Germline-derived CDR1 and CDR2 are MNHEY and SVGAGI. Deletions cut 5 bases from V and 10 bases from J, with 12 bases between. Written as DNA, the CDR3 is TGTGCCAGCAGTCAAGCCGGGACACCCCAGCATTTT. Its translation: CASSQAGTPQHF.

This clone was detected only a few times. The CDR3 DNA follows: TGTGCCAGCAGTACTCCAGGGAGTGCTGGAAACACCATATATTTT. Amino acids: CASSTPGSAGNTIYF. The rearrangement joins TRBV28 to TRBJ1-3; D is possibly TRBD1 (5 bases). CDR3 length: 15 amino acids. Germline-derived CDR1 and CDR2 are MDHEN and SYDVKM. V gave up 5 bases and J gave up 2 bases, with 13 bases separating them.

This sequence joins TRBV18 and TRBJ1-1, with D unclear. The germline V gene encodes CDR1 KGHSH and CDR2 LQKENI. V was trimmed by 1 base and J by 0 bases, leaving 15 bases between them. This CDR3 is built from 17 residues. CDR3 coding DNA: TGTGCCAGCTCACCACGGTCGGGCGTCGGAATGAACACTGAAGCTTTCTTT. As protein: CASSPRSGVGMNTEAFF.

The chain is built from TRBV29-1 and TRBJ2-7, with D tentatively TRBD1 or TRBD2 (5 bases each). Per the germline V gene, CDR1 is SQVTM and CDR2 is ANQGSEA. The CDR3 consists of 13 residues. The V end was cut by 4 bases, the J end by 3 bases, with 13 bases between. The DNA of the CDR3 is TGCAGCGTTGTGCGACCGGGACGCTACGAGCAGTACTTC. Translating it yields CSVVRPGRYEQYF.

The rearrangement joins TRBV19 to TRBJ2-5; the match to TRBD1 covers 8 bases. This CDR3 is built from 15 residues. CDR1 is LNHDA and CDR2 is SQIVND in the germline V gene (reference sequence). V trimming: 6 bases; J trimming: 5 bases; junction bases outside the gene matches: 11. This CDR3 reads CASSSVDRVWETQYF. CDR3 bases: TGTGCCAGTAGCAGTGTGGACAGGGTGTGGGAGACCCAGTACTTC.

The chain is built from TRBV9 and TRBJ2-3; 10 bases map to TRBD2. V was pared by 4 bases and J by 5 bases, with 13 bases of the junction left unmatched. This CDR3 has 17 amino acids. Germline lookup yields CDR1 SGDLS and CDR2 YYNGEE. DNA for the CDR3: TGTGCCAGCAGCACGATTCTAGCGGGAGATGGCGGAGATACGCAGTATTTT. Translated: CASSTILAGDGGDTQYF.

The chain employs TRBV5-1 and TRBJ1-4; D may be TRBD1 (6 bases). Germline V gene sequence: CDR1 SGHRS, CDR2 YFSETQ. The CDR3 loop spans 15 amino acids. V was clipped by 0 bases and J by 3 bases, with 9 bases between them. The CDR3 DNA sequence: TGCGCCAGCAGCTTGGTGGCAGGGGCTAATGAAAAACTGTTTTTT. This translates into CASSLVAGANEKLFF.

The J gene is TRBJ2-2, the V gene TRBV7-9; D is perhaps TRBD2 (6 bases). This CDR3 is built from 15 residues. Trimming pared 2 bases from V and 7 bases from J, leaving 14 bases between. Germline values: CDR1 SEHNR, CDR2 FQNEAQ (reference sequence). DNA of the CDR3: TGTGCCAGCAGCTTACGGAGGGAAATTAACGGGGAGCTGTTTTTT. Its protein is CASSLRREINGELFF.

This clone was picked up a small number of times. The CDR3: CASSLVAGSNQPQHF. CDR3 coding DNA: TGTGCCAGCAGCTTAGTGGCGGGCAGCAATCAGCCCCAGCATTTT. The chain joins TRBV7-8 to TRBJ1-5; no reliable D call. The ends were cut back, 1 base at V and 1 base at J, with 8 bases in the middle. The germline V gene has CDR1 SGHVS and CDR2 FQNEAQ. The CDR3 extends over 15 amino acids.

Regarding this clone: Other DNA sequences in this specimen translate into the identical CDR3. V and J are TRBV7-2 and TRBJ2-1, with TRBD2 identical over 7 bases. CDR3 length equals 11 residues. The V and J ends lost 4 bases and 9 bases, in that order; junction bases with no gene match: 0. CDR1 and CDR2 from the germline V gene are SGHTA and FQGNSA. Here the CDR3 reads CASSSGGEQFF. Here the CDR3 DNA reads TGTGCCAGCAGCTCGGGGGGTGAGCAGTTCTTC.

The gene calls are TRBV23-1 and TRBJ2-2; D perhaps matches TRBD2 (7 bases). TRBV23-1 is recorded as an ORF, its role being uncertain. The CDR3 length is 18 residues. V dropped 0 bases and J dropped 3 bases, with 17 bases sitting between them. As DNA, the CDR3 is TGCGCCAGCAGTCAATCGGTTTCCCGGGGGGCCGACACCGGGGAGCTGTTTTTT. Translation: CASSQSVSRGADTGELFF.

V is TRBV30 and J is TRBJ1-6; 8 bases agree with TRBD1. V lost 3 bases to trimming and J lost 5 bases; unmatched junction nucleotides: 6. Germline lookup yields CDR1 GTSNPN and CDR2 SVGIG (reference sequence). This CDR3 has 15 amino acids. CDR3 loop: CAWRGQDLDNSPLHF. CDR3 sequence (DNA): TGTGCCTGGAGGGGACAGGATTTAGATAATTCACCCCTCCACTTT.

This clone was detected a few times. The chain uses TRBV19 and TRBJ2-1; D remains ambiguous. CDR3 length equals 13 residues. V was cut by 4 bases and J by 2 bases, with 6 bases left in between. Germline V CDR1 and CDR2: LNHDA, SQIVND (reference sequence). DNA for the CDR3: TGTGCCAGTAGTAGCGGACCCTACAATGAGCAGTTCTTC. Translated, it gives CASSSGPYNEQFF.